The rows below give T cell receptor beta chains drawn from one sample of a study of human CD8 memory T cell subsets. With the 5' RACE reads reprocessed, TCRdb shows one record per CDR3 protein and no DNA. The sample table sets out about 8,800 distinct CDR3 sequences. The sequenced material came from CD8+ T cells from PBMCs. Receptors were obtained from a human donor in good health. The CDR3 runs from the conserved cysteine through the conserved F or W. Clone size, where shown, is once, few, many, or a class for clones that have expanded.

j_call	clone_size	v_call	cdr3_aa
TRBJ2-3	.	TRBV4-2	CASSQFLGAGGDTQYF
TRBJ2-2	.	TRBV11-3	CASSDLDRANTGELFF
TRBJ2-7	medium-sized	TRBV6-6	CASSPLAGQSHYEQYF
TRBJ2-1	.	TRBV28	CASSLNGLAGSEQFF
TRBJ1-1	.	TRBV27	CASSRGYTEAFF
TRBJ2-7	.	TRBV4-3	CASSQEAPEYAYEQYF
TRBJ1-1	.	TRBV5-1	CASRWNRDGSTEAFF
TRBJ2-1	medium-sized	TRBV13	CASSPSGNEQFF
TRBJ2-7	.	TRBV24-1	CATSASRGYEQYF
TRBJ2-3	.	TRBV20-1	CSARDGDGGDTDTQYF
TRBJ2-7	.	TRBV7-9	CASRKTGGGYEQYF
TRBJ2-2	.	TRBV4-1	CASSQETVNTGELFF
TRBJ1-5	.	TRBV19	CASSYGRGMDNQPQHF
TRBJ1-2	medium-sized	TRBV25-1	CASSDGEGARGYTF
TRBJ1-2	medium-sized	TRBV7-2	CASTDTYGYGYTF
TRBJ1-1	.	TRBV29-1	CSVGASLGQMNTEAFF